This TCR beta chain was recovered during a study of OX40 agonist ivuxolimab in advanced cancers. Data came from immunoSEQ multiplex PCR; TCRdb stores just in-frame clones and leaves some out. The sample holds 50,000 to 60,000 clones, about four fifths seen once. About this clone itself: Antigen specificity is unknown.

Study results and caveats: Clonal expansion in partial responders at 0.1-3.0 mg/kg ranked among the lowest.

This material consisted of CD4+ or CD8+ T cells sorted from blood, taken in a trial of the OX40 agonist ivuxolimab. This clonotype was obtained from an adult with an advanced solid tumor such as melanoma, head and neck, liver or kidney cancer.

The CDR3 protein is CASSPSGGNNEQFF. As DNA, the CDR3 is TGTGCCAGCTCTCCTAGCGGGGGGAACAATGAGCAGTTCTTC. The chain couples TRBV18 to TRBJ2-1; 11 bases line up with TRBD2. Trimming at V came to 6 bases and at J to 5 bases, leaving 3 bases not matched to a gene. The CDR3 contains 14 residues. The germline V gene encodes CDR1 KGHSH and CDR2 LQKENI.